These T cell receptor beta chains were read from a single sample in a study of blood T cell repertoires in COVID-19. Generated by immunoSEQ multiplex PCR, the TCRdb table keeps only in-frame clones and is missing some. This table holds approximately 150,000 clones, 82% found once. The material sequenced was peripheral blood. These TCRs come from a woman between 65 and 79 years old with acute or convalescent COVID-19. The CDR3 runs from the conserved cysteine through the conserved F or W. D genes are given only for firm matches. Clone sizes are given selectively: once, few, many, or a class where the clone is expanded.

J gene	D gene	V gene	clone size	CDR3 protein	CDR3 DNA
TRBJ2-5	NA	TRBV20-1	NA	CSSGGGETQYF	TGCAGTTCCGGAGGAGGGGAGACCCAGTACTTC
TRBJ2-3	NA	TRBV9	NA	CASSVGGSSTDTQYF	TGTGCCAGCAGCGTAGGGGGCAGCAGCACAGATACGCAGTATTTT
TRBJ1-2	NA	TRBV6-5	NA	CASRLGGYTF	TGTGCCAGCAGGCTAGGAGGCTACACCTTC
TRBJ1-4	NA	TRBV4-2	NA	CASSQGTAVNEKLFF	TGTGCCAGCAGCCAAGGGACAGCCGTTAATGAAAAACTGTTTTTT
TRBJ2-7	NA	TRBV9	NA	CASSVEVDSYEQYF	TGTGCCAGCAGCGTAGAGGTGGACAGCTACGAGCAGTACTTC
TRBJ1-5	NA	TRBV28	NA	CASSPRRGGGNQPQHF	TGTGCCAGCAGTCCCCGACGAGGAGGGGGCAATCAGCCCCAGCATTTT
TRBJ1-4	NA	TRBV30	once	CAWSPVATNEKLFF	TGTGCCTGGAGCCCAGTTGCAACTAATGAAAAACTGTTTTTT
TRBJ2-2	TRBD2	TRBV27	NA	CASSLGLAGGRGTGELFF	TGTGCCAGCAGTTTAGGCCTAGCGGGAGGCCGGGGTACCGGGGAGCTGTTTTTT
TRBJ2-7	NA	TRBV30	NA	CAWSVWRGYRGNQQYF	TGTGCCTGGAGTGTATGGAGGGGCTATAGGGGTAACCAGCAGTACTTC
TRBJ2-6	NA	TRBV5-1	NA	CASSTGNSGANVLTF	TGCGCCAGCAGCACAGGGAACTCTGGGGCCAACGTCCTGACTTTC
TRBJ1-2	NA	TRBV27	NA	CASSLSNGVSNYGYTF	TGTGCCAGCAGTTTATCTAACGGGGTTTCGAATTATGGCTACACCTTC
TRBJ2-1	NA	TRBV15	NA	CATSRLVLYNEQFF	TGTGCCACCAGCAGACTAGTACTTTACAATGAGCAGTTCTTC
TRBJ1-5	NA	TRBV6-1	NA	CASSEQDSNQPQHF	TGTGCCAGCAGTGAACAGGATAGCAATCAGCCCCAGCATTTT
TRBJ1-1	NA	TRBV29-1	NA	CSVETSTVNTEAFF	TGCAGCGTCGAAACGAGTACAGTCAACACTGAAGCTTTCTTT
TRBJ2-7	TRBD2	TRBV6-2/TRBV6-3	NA	CASSWGLANYEQYF	TGTGCCAGCAGTTGGGGACTAGCGAACTACGAGCAGTACTTC
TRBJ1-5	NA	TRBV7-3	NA	CASSHLTGGMEHILGNQPQHF	TGTGCCAGCAGCCACCTTACGGGGGGGATGGAACATATTTTGGGCAATCAGCCCCAGCATTTT
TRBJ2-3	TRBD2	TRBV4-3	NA	CASSQARLAGGPTDTQYF	TGCGCCAGCAGCCAAGCCCGACTAGCGGGGGGGCCAACAGATACGCAGTATTTT
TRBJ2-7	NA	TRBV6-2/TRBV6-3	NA	CASSYSNTVDYGQYF	TGTGCCAGCAGTTACTCGAATACCGTAGACTACGGGCAGTACTTC
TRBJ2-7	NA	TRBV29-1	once	CSVAPIPYYEQYF	TGCAGCGTTGCCCCCATTCCCTACTACGAGCAGTACTTC
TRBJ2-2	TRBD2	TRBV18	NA	CASSPPGGRGTGELFF	TGTGCCAGCTCACCACCGGGCGGGAGAGGAACCGGGGAGCTGTTTTTT
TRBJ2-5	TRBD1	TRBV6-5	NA	CASSYDRGQGETQYF	TGTGCCAGCAGTTACGACAGGGGGCAGGGGGAGACCCAGTACTTC